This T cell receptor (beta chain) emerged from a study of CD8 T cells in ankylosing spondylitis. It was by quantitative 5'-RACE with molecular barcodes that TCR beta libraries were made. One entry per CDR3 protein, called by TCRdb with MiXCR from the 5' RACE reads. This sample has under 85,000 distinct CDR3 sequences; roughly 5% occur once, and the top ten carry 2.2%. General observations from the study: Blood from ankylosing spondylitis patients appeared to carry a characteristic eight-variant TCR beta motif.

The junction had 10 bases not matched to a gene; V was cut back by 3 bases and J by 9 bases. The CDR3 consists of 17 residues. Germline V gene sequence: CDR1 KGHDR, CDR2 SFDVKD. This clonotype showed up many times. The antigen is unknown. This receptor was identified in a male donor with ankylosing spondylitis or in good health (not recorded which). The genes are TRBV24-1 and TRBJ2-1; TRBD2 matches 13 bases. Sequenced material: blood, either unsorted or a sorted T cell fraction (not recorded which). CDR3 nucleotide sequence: TGTGCCACCAGTGATCCTAAAACTAGCGGGGGGGTTGGTGAGCAGTTCTTC. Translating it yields CATSDPKTSGGVGEQFF.